This T cell receptor (beta chain) is from a study of CD8+ T cells in alopecia areata. This CDR3 contains 13 residues. CDR1 is MNHNY, CDR2 SVGAGI, per germline (reference sequence). Trimming shortened V by 4 bases and J by 7 bases, and 11 bases separated the two germline ends. This clone was counted only a few times. cDNA serving as the sequencing template came from extracted, reverse transcribed RNA. The assay was immunoSEQ multiplex PCR, and TCRdb's table has in-frame clones only and misses some. The table lists over 150,000 clones, approximately 60% of them singletons. This sample's treatment: oral pan-JAK inhibitor, 5-10 mg twice daily.

This chain connects TRBV6-6 to TRBJ2-4; D is unresolved. The receptor comes from a human donor with alopecia areata. Sequences were derived from CD4+ T cells sorted from blood, sampled at week 24, from a patient treated with tofacitinib. The CDR3 region is CASSSRFLNIQYF. CDR3 nucleotides: TGTGCCAGCAGTTCCAGATTTTTGAACATTCAGTACTTC.